The 17 T cell receptor beta chains below come from one sample, sequenced in a study of T cell repertoires in cytomegalovirus infection. From the reads, TCRdb called clonotypes with MiXCR, one entry per CDR3 protein. Among 600,000 to 800,000 distinct CDR3 sequences listed, roughly 26% were seen once. The sequencing input was CD8+ T cells from PBMCs. Every receptor here comes from a human donor in good health (CMV status not recorded). Some clones in this sample may be carry-over from other donors' samples.

The rearrangement links TRBV10-3 to TRBJ2-4, with 7 bases matching TRBD1. Unmatched junction bases numbered 22, after V lost 2 bases and J lost 9 bases. The CDR3 contains 19 residues. CDR1 and CDR2 (germline): ENHRY, SYGVKD. The CDR3 DNA follows: TGTGCCATCAGTGAGCTAAGTAGTCGAAGGACAGGACGCATGCCCATTCAGTACTTC. Amino acid sequence: CAISELSSRRTGRMPIQYF.

The rearrangement joins TRBV4-1 to TRBJ2-2; maybe TRBD2 (5 bases). CDR1 MGHRA and CDR2 YSYEKL come from the germline V gene. Deletions cut 0 bases from V and 5 bases from J, with 16 bases between. The CDR3 has 17 amino acids. CDR3 region: CASSQDIPATGTGELFF. Here the CDR3 DNA reads TGCGCCAGCAGCCAAGATATCCCCGCGACGGGGACCGGGGAGCTGTTTTTT.

The sample holds many counts of this clonotype. V is TRBV25-1 and J is TRBJ2-2; unclear D gene. The V gene's germline CDR1 is MGHDK and CDR2 SYGVNS. CDR3 length: 15 residues. Trimming left V 1 base short and J 0 bases short, with 6 bases between. CDR3 protein: CASSEWSANTGELFF. DNA of the CDR3: TGTGCCAGCAGTGAATGGTCTGCGAACACCGGGGAGCTGTTTTTT.

J is TRBJ1-5 and V is TRBV7-9; D remains ambiguous. Germline V gene lookup returns CDR1 SEHNR and CDR2 FQNEAQ (reference sequence). This CDR3 has 15 residues. Deletions cut 4 bases from V and 3 bases from J, with 13 bases between. For the CDR3, the DNA is TGTGCCAGCAGCTCGGCTGACGCCTCCAATCAGCCCCAGCATTTT. Translating it yields CASSSADASNQPQHF. The entire variable domain, with the rest obtained from reference TRBV7-9 and TRBJ1-5, is as follows: DTGVSQNPRHKITKRGQNVTFRCDPISEHNRLYWYRQTLGQGPEFLTYFQNEAQLEKSRLLSDRFSAERPKGSFSTLEIQRTEQGDSAMYLCASSSADASNQPQHFGDGTRLSIL.

This clonotype occurred many times. The chain joins TRBV19 to TRBJ2-4, with D perhaps matching TRBD2 (6 bases). Germline V lookup: CDR1 LNHDA, CDR2 SQIVND (reference sequence). Deletions cut 9 bases from V and 0 bases from J, with 12 bases between. The CDR3 loop spans 14 amino acids. Here the CDR3 DNA reads TGTGCCAGCACCGGGACTTTAGCCAAAAACATTCAGTACTTC. It translates to CASTGTLAKNIQYF.

There are a few counts of this clonotype. For the CDR3, the DNA is TGCAGTGCCACGGACAGGGGGAGCAATCAGCCCCAGCATTTT. Protein sequence: CSATDRGSNQPQHF. The rearrangement links TRBV20-1 to TRBJ1-5, with 10 nucleotides matching TRBD1. V shed 6 bases, J shed 1 base, and the junction held 3 bases outside the gene matches. The CDR3 spans 14 residues. The germline CDR1 and CDR2 sequences are DFQATT and SNEGSKA (reference sequence).

This clonotype was seen at least ten times. V usage is TRBV25-1 and J usage is TRBJ2-3; D possibly corresponds to TRBD1 (6 bases). CDR1 is MGHDK, CDR2 SYGVNS, per germline. Trimming shortened V by 5 bases and J by 0 bases, and 18 bases separated the two germline ends. The CDR3 spans 17 residues. The CDR3 loop reads CASSHQGTETSTDTQYF. The CDR3 bases are TGTGCCAGCAGTCATCAGGGGACCGAGACTAGCACAGATACGCAGTATTTT.

This clonotype was seen ten or more times. J is TRBJ2-7 and V is TRBV7-9; 10 positions match TRBD1. The junction had 10 bases not matched to a gene; V was cut back by 5 bases and J by 0 bases. The CDR3 contains 17 residues. CDR1 is SEHNR, CDR2 FQNEAQ, per germline (reference sequence). CDR3 loop: CASSPGRDRGSSYEQYF. CDR3 DNA sequence: TGTGCCAGCAGCCCCGGGAGGGACAGGGGAAGCTCCTACGAGCAGTACTTC.

Details on this clonotype: A single base separates this from a much larger clone, so it may be a read error. This chain connects TRBV7-6 to TRBJ2-7; 9 nucleotides agree with TRBD1. In germline, CDR1 is SGHVS, CDR2 FNYEAQ. There are 16 residues in the CDR3. CDR3 nucleotide sequence: TGTGTCAGCAGTTACCGGACAGGGGCCAGCCCGGAGGAGCAGTACTTC. It translates to CVSSYRTGASPEEQYF.

The rearrangement uses TRBV6-6 and TRBJ1-5, with 7 positions matching TRBD1. The junction had 11 bases not matched to a gene; V was cut back by 1 base and J by 2 bases. Per germline, CDR1 MNHNY and CDR2 SVGAGI (reference sequence). This CDR3 spans 18 amino acids. CDR3 sequence: CASSYLFGQGDRNQPQHF. The CDR3 nucleotides are TGTGCCAGCAGTTACTTATTCGGGCAGGGGGACCGCAATCAGCCCCAGCATTTT.

The chain joins TRBV6-5 to TRBJ1-1; D remains ambiguous. Germline V lookup: CDR1 MNHEY, CDR2 SVGAGI. The germline V and J ends were trimmed by 2 bases and 6 bases, with 10 bases remaining between them. The CDR3 loop spans 13 amino acids. DNA for the CDR3: TGTGCCAGCAGTTACCGCGGTTACGCTGAAGCTTTCTTT. Encoded protein: CASSYRGYAEAFF.

This clonotype was detected ten times or more. The rearrangement uses TRBV6-1 and TRBJ2-1; a weak D match, TRBD1 (7 bases). With 9 bases removed from V and 3 bases from J, the gap between germline ends came to 18 bases. Germline CDR1 MNHNS, CDR2 SASEGT. The CDR3 loop spans 15 amino acids. CDR3 region: CASVGSGGFYNEQFF. The CDR3 nucleotides read TGTGCCAGTGTTGGGTCAGGGGGGTTCTACAATGAGCAGTTCTTC.

The J gene is TRBJ2-2, the V gene TRBV28; D is possibly TRBD1 or TRBD2 (6 bases each). V lost 7 bases to trimming and J lost 5 bases, with 14 bases between them. The CDR3 consists of 14 residues. Germline loops: CDR1 MDHEN, CDR2 SYDVKM. For the CDR3, the DNA is TGTGCCAGCAAACCACAGGGAGGTACCGGGGAGCTGTTTTTT. This encodes CASKPQGGTGELFF.

This clonotype has just a few counts. This chain joins TRBV11-2 and TRBJ2-4, with 9 bases that match TRBD1. The V and J ends lost 0 bases and 13 bases, in that order; junction bases with no gene match: 10. The CDR3 is 15 amino acids. CDR1 is SGHAT, CDR2 FQNNGV, per germline. The chain's CDR3 is CASSLDRGTGPLQYF. The CDR3 DNA reads TGTGCCAGCAGCTTAGATCGGGGGACAGGGCCGCTCCAGTACTTC.

Only a few counts were recorded for this clonotype. The chain has TRBV28 and TRBJ2-5; 8 bases map to TRBD1. The V gene's germline CDR1 is MDHEN and CDR2 SYDVKM. V was pared by 5 bases and J by 5 bases, with 4 bases of the junction left unmatched. This CDR3 comprises 13 residues. DNA of the CDR3: TGTGCCAGCAGTGAGACAGGGGACGAGACCCAGTACTTC. It translates to CASSETGDETQYF.

This clonotype has ten or more counts. J is TRBJ1-6 and V is TRBV7-8, with unresolved D. V lost 1 base and J 9 bases, leaving 16 bases between the germline ends. The CDR3 length is 16 residues. CDR1 SGHVS and CDR2 FQNEAQ come from the germline V gene. CDR3 sequence (DNA): TGTGCCAGCAGCTTAGGGGGAAAGTTAGGCGGTTCACCCCTCCACTTT. Translated: CASSLGGKLGGSPLHF.

The J gene is TRBJ2-1, the V gene TRBV20-1, with D possibly TRBD2 on 5 matching bases. CDR1 is DFQATT, CDR2 SNEGSKA, per germline (reference sequence). This CDR3 is built from 15 residues. The V and J ends lost 3 bases and 0 bases respectively, with 12 bases between them. The CDR3 loop reads CSASLWESSYNEQFF. The CDR3, as DNA: TGCAGTGCTAGCCTCTGGGAGAGCTCCTACAATGAGCAGTTCTTC.